Following are 22 T cell receptor beta chains from one sample sequenced in a study of cytomegalovirus exposure and HLA in healthy donors. PCR amplification relied on 60 Vbeta primers (plus 13 Jbeta primers). TCRdb's table, derived via immunoSEQ multiplex PCR, lists solely in-frame clones and lacks some. This sample has some 120,000 clones, with around two thirds found just once. The sample consisted of PBMCs. Receptors were obtained from a man aged 55 to 70 in good health and CMV-seropositive.

At least ten counts were recorded for this clone. V and J are TRBV6-5 and TRBJ2-5; D not resolved. The ends were cut back, 0 bases at V and 9 bases at J, with 14 bases in the middle. The CDR3 runs to 14 residues. Per the germline V gene, CDR1 is MNHEY and CDR2 is SVGAGI. The CDR3 coding sequence is TGTGCCAGCAGTTACTCCCCAATGCAGGCCCCCCAGTACTTC. Its translation: CASSYSPMQAPQYF.

In this sample, this clone turned up a few times. The chain is built from TRBV7-9 and TRBJ1-1; D possibly corresponds to TRBD1 (6 bases). The CDR3 spans 13 residues. Germline-derived CDR1 and CDR2 are SEHNR and FQNEAQ (reference sequence). Trimming removed 5 bases from V and 6 bases from J, with 13 bases in between. CDR3 in amino acids: CASSQTGLAEAFF. Here the CDR3 DNA reads TGTGCCAGCAGCCAAACAGGGTTGGCTGAAGCTTTCTTT.

The chain is built from TRBV28 and TRBJ2-5; 8 positions agree with TRBD2. The ends lost 6 bases at V and 5 bases at J; junction bases unmatched: 11. The CDR3 has 15 residues. Germline V gives CDR1 MDHEN, CDR2 SYDVKM. The CDR3 is CASSSGGAVWETQYF. Written as DNA, the CDR3 is TGTGCCAGCAGCTCGGGGGGGGCCGTTTGGGAGACCCAGTACTTC.

V gene TRBV7-9 combines with J gene TRBJ2-7, with TRBD2 as a possible D gene (5 bases). The CDR3 has 12 residues. Germline values: CDR1 SEHNR, CDR2 FQNEAQ (reference sequence). With 11 bases removed from V and 1 base from J, the gap between germline ends came to 12 bases. The CDR3 spells CASNAGSYEQYF. As DNA, the CDR3 is TGTGCCTCCAACGCGGGTTCCTACGAGCAGTACTTC.

The V call is TRBV29-1, the J call TRBJ1-4; TRBD1 agrees at 8 bases. Germline CDR1 and CDR2: SQVTM and ANQGSEA. There are 11 residues in the CDR3. V lost 5 bases and J lost 11; bases outside the gene matches: 4. The CDR3 nucleotides are TGCAGCGTTTTAGGGGACAGGAAACTGTTTTTT. The encoded protein is CSVLGDRKLFF.

J is TRBJ1-5 and V is TRBV29-1, with 8 bases lining up with TRBD1. The CDR3 is 14 amino acids. Germline V gives CDR1 SQVTM, CDR2 ANQGSEA. V shed 8 bases, J shed 4 bases, and the junction held 10 bases outside the gene matches. CDR3 coding DNA: TGCAGCATACGGACAGGGACTTCGAATCAGCCCCAGCATTTT. This gives the protein CSIRTGTSNQPQHF.

The CDR3 here is CASSFYAGGFGDNEQFF. The CDR3 DNA reads as TGTGCCAGCAGCTTTTATGCGGGGGGGTTTGGGGACAATGAGCAGTTCTTC. V is TRBV7-6 and J is TRBJ2-1; TRBD2 matches at 9 bases. V dropped 3 bases and J dropped 5; count of bases not matched to a gene: 11. This CDR3 contains 17 residues. Per the germline V gene, CDR1 is SGHVS and CDR2 is FNYEAQ.

V is TRBV4-2 and J is TRBJ2-3; 10 nucleotides line up with TRBD2. This CDR3 is 15 amino acids long. Germline assignment: CDR1 LGHNA and CDR2 YNFKEQ. V dropped 2 bases and J dropped 4; count of bases not matched to a gene: 3. CDR3 DNA: TGTGCCAGCAGCCAACTAGCGGGGGCATCAGATACGCAGTATTTT. Protein product: CASSQLAGASDTQYF.

This clone was seen a handful of times. The CDR3 coding sequence is TGTGCCAGCAGCTTAACGCCGACTAACACCGGGGAGCTGTTTTTT. Protein: CASSLTPTNTGELFF. This rearrangement joins TRBV7-3 to TRBJ2-2; no clear D. Germline V CDR1 and CDR2: SGHTA, FQGTGA. The ends were cut back, 0 bases at V and 2 bases at J, with 7 bases in the middle. This CDR3 region has 15 residues.

This clone was counted a few times. CDR3 residues: CASSQDSSNSGQPQHF. CDR3 nucleotide sequence: TGTGCCAGCAGCCAAGATAGCAGCAACTCCGGACAGCCCCAGCATTTT. This chain connects TRBV4-2 to TRBJ1-5, with unresolved D. CDR3 size: 16 residues. Germline-derived CDR1 and CDR2 are LGHNA and YNFKEQ. Trimming stripped 0 bases from V and 7 bases from J, with 16 bases between.

The chain carries TRBV7-3 and TRBJ1-1; 7 nucleotides line up with TRBD1. Germline V lookup: CDR1 SGHTA, CDR2 FQGTGA. The CDR3 length is 14 residues. The junction had 7 bases not matched to a gene; V was cut back by 5 bases and J by 4 bases. CDR3 amino acids: CASSPGGRSTEAFF. The CDR3 region has the DNA TGTGCCAGCAGCCCAGGGGGGCGGAGCACTGAAGCTTTCTTT.

The chain links TRBV5-6 to TRBJ2-6, with D unclear. V lost 4 bases and J lost 0, with 11 bases in between. This CDR3 is built from 16 residues. Germline CDR1 SGHDT, CDR2 YYEEEE. DNA for the CDR3: TGTGCCAGCAGCGCGTTCATGAGCTCTGGGGCCAACGTCCTGACTTTC. This sequence encodes CASSAFMSSGANVLTF.

CDR3 loop: CASGPTASNIQYF. CDR3 sequence (DNA): TGTGCCAGCGGGCCGACCGCTTCAAACATTCAGTACTTC. V gene TRBV28 combines with J gene TRBJ2-4; D gene uncertain. The CDR3 is 13 amino acids. CDR1 and CDR2 (germline): MDHEN, SYDVKM. V lost 8 bases and J 6 bases, leaving 14 bases between the germline ends.

This clone appeared a few times. J is TRBJ1-4 and V is TRBV19; 7 nucleotides agree with TRBD1. The V and J ends lost 7 bases and 2 bases, in that order; junction bases with no gene match: 10. The germline V gene has CDR1 LNHDA and CDR2 SQIVND (reference sequence). The CDR3 totals 16 residues. The CDR3 protein is CASTFDREATNEKLFF. The DNA for the CDR3 is TGTGCCAGTACCTTCGACAGGGAGGCTACTAATGAAAAACTGTTTTTT.

The V call is TRBV19, the J call TRBJ2-3, with 11 bases fitting TRBD2. CDR1 and CDR2 (germline): LNHDA, SQIVND (reference sequence). This CDR3 has 18 residues. The V gene end was trimmed by 0 bases and the J gene end by 2 bases; junction bases not matched to a gene: 7. The CDR3 bases are TGTGCCAGTAGTATAGATCTCCTAGCGGGGGGAACCACAGATACGCAGTATTTT. Translated: CASSIDLLAGGTTDTQYF.

V is TRBV27 and J is TRBJ1-1, with D maybe TRBD1 (6 bases). Germline V gene data show CDR1 as MNHEY and CDR2 as SMNVEV (reference sequence). V lost 0 bases, J lost 6 bases, and 8 bases lay in between. The CDR3 totals 13 residues. The CDR3 loop reads CASSLSSGAEAFF. The CDR3 DNA follows: TGTGCCAGCAGTTTATCATCAGGGGCTGAAGCTTTCTTT.

CDR3: CASLAAPLNTGELFF. Here the CDR3 DNA reads TGTGCCAGTTTGGCGGCCCCTTTGAACACCGGGGAGCTGTTTTTT. The chain combines TRBV19 with TRBJ2-2, with D unclear. The CDR3 consists of 15 residues. V was clipped by 8 bases and J by 1 base, with 14 bases between them. Looked up from germline, CDR1 is LNHDA and CDR2 is SQIVND (reference sequence).

The chain couples TRBV5-3 to TRBJ1-1, with 9 nucleotides matching TRBD1. TRBV5-3 is noted as an ORF with a role that remains uncertain. The ends lost 5 bases at V and 3 bases at J; junction bases unmatched: 5. This CDR3 is 14 amino acids long. Written as DNA, the CDR3 is TGTGCCAGAAGATCGGACAGGGGTGACACTGAAGCTTTCTTT. Translation gives CARRSDRGDTEAFF.

The chain recombines TRBV10-3 with TRBJ1-6, with 7 positions matching TRBD1. Trimming at V came to 3 bases and at J to 0 bases, leaving 5 bases not matched to a gene. The germline gives CDR1 ENHRY, CDR2 SYGVKD. The CDR3 has 17 residues. CDR3 loop: CAISDPGQISYNSPLHF. The CDR3 nucleotides are TGTGCCATCAGTGACCCGGGACAGATCTCCTATAATTCACCCCTCCACTTT.

This chain connects TRBV10-3 to TRBJ1-4, with no clear D. V was pared by 2 bases and J by 1 base, with 14 bases between. Germline V gives CDR1 ENHRY, CDR2 SYGVKD. The CDR3 totals 17 residues. The CDR3 nucleotides read TGTGCCATCAGTGAGCCGACTTTTCGGGGAACTAATGAAAAACTGTTTTTT. Its translation is CAISEPTFRGTNEKLFF.

This rearrangement joins TRBV11-2 to TRBJ2-1; TRBD2 is a possible D gene (6 bases). The CDR3 is 16 amino acids. Trimming pared 4 bases from V and 2 bases from J, leaving 15 bases between. Germline V gene sequence: CDR1 SGHAT, CDR2 FQNNGV. The CDR3 protein is CASSSRGAGPYNEQFF. The CDR3, as DNA: TGTGCCAGCAGCTCCCGTGGGGCGGGACCCTACAATGAGCAGTTCTTC.

The V gene is TRBV6-6, the J gene TRBJ1-1; 11 positions match TRBD1. In germline, CDR1 is MNHNY, CDR2 SVGAGI (reference sequence). V lost 10 bases and J lost 7; bases outside the gene matches: 11. The CDR3 is made up of 14 amino acids. The CDR3 is CATWTGGFKLEAFF. The DNA of the CDR3 is TGTGCCACCTGGACAGGGGGCTTTAAGCTTGAAGCTTTCTTT.